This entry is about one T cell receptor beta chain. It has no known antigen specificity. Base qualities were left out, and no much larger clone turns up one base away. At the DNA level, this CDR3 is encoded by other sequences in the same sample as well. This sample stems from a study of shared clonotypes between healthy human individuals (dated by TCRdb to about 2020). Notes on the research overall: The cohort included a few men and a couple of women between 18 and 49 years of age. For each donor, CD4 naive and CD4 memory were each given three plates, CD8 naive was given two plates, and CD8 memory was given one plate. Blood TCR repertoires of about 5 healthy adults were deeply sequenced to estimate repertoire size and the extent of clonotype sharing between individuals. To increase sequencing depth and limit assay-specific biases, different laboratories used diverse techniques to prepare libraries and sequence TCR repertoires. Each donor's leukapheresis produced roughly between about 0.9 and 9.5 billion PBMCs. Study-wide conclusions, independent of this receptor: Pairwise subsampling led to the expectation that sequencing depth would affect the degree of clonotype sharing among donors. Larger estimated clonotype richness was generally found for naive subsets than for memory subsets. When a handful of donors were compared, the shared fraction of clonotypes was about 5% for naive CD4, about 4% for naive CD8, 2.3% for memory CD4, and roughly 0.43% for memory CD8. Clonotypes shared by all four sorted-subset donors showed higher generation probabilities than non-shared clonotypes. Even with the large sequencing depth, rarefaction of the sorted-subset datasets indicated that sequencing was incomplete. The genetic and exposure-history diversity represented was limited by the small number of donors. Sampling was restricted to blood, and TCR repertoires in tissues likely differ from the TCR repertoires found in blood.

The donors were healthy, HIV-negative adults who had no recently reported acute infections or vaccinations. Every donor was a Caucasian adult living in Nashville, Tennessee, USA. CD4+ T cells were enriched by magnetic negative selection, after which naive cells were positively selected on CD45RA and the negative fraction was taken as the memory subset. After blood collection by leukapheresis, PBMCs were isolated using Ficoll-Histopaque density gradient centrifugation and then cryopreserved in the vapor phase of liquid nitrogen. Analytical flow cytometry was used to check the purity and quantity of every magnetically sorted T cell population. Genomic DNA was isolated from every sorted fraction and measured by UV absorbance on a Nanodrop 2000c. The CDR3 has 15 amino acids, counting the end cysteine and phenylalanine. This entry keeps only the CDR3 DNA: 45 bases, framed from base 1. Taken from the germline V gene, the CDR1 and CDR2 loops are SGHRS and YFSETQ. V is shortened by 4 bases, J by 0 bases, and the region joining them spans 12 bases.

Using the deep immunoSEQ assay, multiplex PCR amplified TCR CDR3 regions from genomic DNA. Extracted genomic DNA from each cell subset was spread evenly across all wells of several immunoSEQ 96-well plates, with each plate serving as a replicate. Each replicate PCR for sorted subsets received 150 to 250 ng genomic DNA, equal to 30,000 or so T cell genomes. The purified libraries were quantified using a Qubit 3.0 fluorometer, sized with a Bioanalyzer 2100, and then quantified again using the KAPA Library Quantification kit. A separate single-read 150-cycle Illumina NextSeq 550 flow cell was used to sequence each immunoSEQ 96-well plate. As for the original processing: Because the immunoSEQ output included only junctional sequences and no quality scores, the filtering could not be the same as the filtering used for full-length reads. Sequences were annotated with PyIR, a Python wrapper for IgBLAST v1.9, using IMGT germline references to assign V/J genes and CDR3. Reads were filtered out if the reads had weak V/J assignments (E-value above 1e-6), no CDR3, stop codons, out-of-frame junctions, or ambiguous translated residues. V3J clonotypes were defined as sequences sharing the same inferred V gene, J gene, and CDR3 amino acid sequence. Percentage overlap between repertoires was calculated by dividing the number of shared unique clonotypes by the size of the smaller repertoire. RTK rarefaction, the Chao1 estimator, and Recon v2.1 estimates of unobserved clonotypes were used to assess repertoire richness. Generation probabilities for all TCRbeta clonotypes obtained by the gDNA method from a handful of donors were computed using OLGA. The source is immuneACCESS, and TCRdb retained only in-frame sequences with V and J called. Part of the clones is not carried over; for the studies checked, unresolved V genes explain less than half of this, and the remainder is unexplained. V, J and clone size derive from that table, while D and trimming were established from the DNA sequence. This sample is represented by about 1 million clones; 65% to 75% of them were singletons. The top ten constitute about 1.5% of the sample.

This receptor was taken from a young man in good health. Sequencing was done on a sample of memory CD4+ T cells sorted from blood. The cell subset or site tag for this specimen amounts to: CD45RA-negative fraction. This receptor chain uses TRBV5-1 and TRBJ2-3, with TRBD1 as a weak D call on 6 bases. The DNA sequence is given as TGCGCCAGCAGCCCCAGGGGAGCGAGCACAGATACGCAGTATTTT. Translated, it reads CASSPRGASTDTQYF.